Following are 15 T cell receptor beta chains from one sample sequenced in a study of blood T cell repertoires in COVID-19. Clones were sequenced by immunoSEQ multiplex PCR, and TCRdb holds only the in-frame ones, with some missing. This table holds roughly 250,000 clones, approximately 85% found once. Input material: PBMCs or T cells enriched from blood (not recorded which). The origin of the receptors is a woman aged 25-40 years who had recovered from COVID-19.

The gene calls are TRBV3-1 (or the pseudogene TRBV3-2) and TRBJ2-1; D is possibly TRBD2 (5 bases). Germline assignment: CDR1 LGHDT and CDR2 YNNKEL (reference sequence). Trimming shortened V by 4 bases and J by 3 bases, and 7 bases separated the two germline ends. This CDR3 region has 13 residues. The CDR3 loop reads CASSRTSYNEQFF. As DNA, the CDR3 is TGTGCCAGCAGCCGCACTAGCTACAATGAGCAGTTCTTC.

The chain combines TRBV6-4 with TRBJ2-3, with 10 bases identical to TRBD2. The CDR3 totals 15 residues. Germline V gives CDR1 MRHNA, CDR2 SNTAGT. Germline trimming cut 3 bases from V and 4 bases from J; bases unmatched to any gene: 4. This CDR3 reads CASSEGSGGADTQYF. CDR3 sequence (DNA): TGTGCCAGCAGTGAAGGAAGCGGGGGGGCAGATACGCAGTATTTT.

The chain carries TRBV10-3 and TRBJ2-7, with 7 bases identical to TRBD1. This CDR3 is built from 14 residues. Looked up from germline, CDR1 is ENHRY and CDR2 is SYGVKD. V lost 8 bases to trimming and J lost 2 bases; unmatched junction nucleotides: 9. CDR3 sequence: CAISELQGAYEQYF. Here the CDR3 DNA reads TGTGCCATCTCCGAACTGCAGGGGGCCTACGAGCAGTACTTC.

The rearrangement joins TRBV4-2 to TRBJ2-2, with 11 bases that match TRBD2. The CDR3 sequence is 20 residues long. The ends lost 0 bases at V and 2 bases at J; junction bases unmatched: 11. The germline V gene has CDR1 LGHNA and CDR2 YNFKEQ. The CDR3 loop is CASSQDKASGGRANTGELFF. The CDR3 DNA sequence: TGTGCCAGCAGCCAAGATAAGGCTAGCGGGGGGCGAGCTAACACCGGGGAGCTGTTTTTT.

The chain recombines TRBV19 with TRBJ2-7; TRBD2 aligns across 12 bases. Germline CDR1 reads LNHDA; CDR2 reads SQIVND (reference sequence). V lost 5 bases, J lost 3 bases, and 5 bases stayed unmatched. CDR3 length: 15 amino acids. The CDR3 is CASSSRLAGDYEQYF. The CDR3 DNA sequence: TGTGCCAGTAGTTCGCGACTAGCGGGGGACTACGAGCAGTACTTC.

This chain links TRBV6-5 with TRBJ2-1, with 7 bases that match TRBD1. The CDR3 spans 14 residues. V lost 6 bases to trimming and J lost 4 bases; unmatched junction nucleotides: 6. The germline V gene encodes CDR1 MNHEY and CDR2 SVGAGI. As DNA, the CDR3 is TGTGCCAGCAGATCCGGGACAGATTACAATGAGCAGTTCTTC. Translated, it gives CASRSGTDYNEQFF.

J is TRBJ2-1 and V is TRBV28, with TRBD2 matching over 7 bases. The length of the CDR3 is 18 residues. Germline V gene lookup returns CDR1 MDHEN and CDR2 SYDVKM. J gave up 2 bases and V 4 bases, and 14 bases lay outside the gene matches. Written as DNA, the CDR3 is TGTGCCAGCAGTTCCCGCGCCGGGACTATCCTAACCTACAATGAGCAGTTCTTC. Its translation: CASSSRAGTILTYNEQFF.

The chain employs TRBV19 and TRBJ2-7; D is unclear. V lost 7 bases to trimming and J lost 0 bases, with 10 bases between them. The CDR3 loop spans 13 amino acids. Germline V gives CDR1 LNHDA, CDR2 SQIVND (reference sequence). The CDR3, as DNA: TGTGCCAGTAAAGTTCCCGGCTCCTACGAGCAGTACTTC. Protein product: CASKVPGSYEQYF. The full variable domain, completed using reference TRBV19 and TRBJ2-7, is DGGITQSPKYLFRKEGQNVTLSCEQNLNHDAMYWYRQDPGQGLRLIYYSQIVNDFQKGDIAEGYSVSREKKESFPLTVTSAQKNPTAFYLCASKVPGSYEQYFGPGTRLTVT.

The chain is built from TRBV19 and TRBJ2-7, with TRBD1 matching over 8 bases. Germline V gene sequence: CDR1 LNHDA, CDR2 SQIVND (reference sequence). The CDR3 extends over 16 amino acids. The V gene end was trimmed by 3 bases and the J gene end by 3 bases; junction bases not matched to a gene: 10. CDR3 sequence (DNA): TGTGCCAGTAGTATGCTGGGGACAGGCGCTCTCTACGAGCAGTACTTC. Encoded protein: CASSMLGTGALYEQYF.

The chain employs TRBV10-2 and TRBJ2-3, with TRBD2 matching over 7 bases. V was pared by 3 bases and J by 1 base, with 10 bases of the junction left unmatched. CDR3 size: 17 residues. Germline V CDR1 and CDR2: WSHSY, SAAADI. The DNA for the CDR3 is TGCGCCAGCAGTGAAGTGGGGGGGGGTCACGGCACAGATACGCAGTATTTT. Encoded protein: CASSEVGGGHGTDTQYF.

This chain joins TRBV19 and TRBJ2-7; 7 bases line up with TRBD2. This CDR3 comprises 13 residues. CDR1 is LNHDA, CDR2 SQIVND, per germline (reference sequence). V gave up 5 bases and J gave up 3 bases; unmatched junction bases: 4. DNA of the CDR3: TGTGCCAGTAGTGAAGGGAGGGGCTACGAGCAGTACTTC. Its translation is CASSEGRGYEQYF.

CDR3 sequence: CASSVGQGAEYGYTF. CDR3 sequence (DNA): TGTGCCAGTAGCGTCGGACAGGGGGCTGAGTATGGCTACACCTTC. The J gene is TRBJ1-2, the V gene TRBV19, with 11 bases fitting TRBD1. This CDR3 has 15 amino acids. The germline gives CDR1 LNHDA, CDR2 SQIVND (reference sequence). J lost 5 bases, V lost 6 bases, and 8 bases had no gene match.

The chain couples TRBV28 to TRBJ1-2; D may be TRBD1 (5 bases). V was cut by 7 bases and J by 7 bases, with 22 bases left in between. CDR1 and CDR2 (germline): MDHEN, SYDVKM. This CDR3 has 15 amino acids. The CDR3 is CASNLLGGRFSGYTF. The CDR3 DNA is TGTGCCAGCAACCTACTCGGGGGACGGTTTTCTGGCTACACCTTC.

V usage is TRBV2 and J usage is TRBJ1-2; TRBD1 is a possible D gene (6 bases). The CDR3 has 13 residues. Germline V lookup: CDR1 SNHLY, CDR2 FYNNEI. V lost 4 bases and J 5 bases, leaving 11 bases between the germline ends. The CDR3 region is CASSGTELYGYTF. The DNA of the CDR3 is TGTGCCAGCAGTGGGACAGAACTTTATGGCTACACCTTC. The whole variable domain, filled in from reference TRBV2 and TRBJ1-2, reads EPEVTQTPSHQVTQMGQEVILRCVPISNHLYFYWYRQILGQKVEFLVSFYNNEISEKSEIFDDQFSVERPDGSNFTLKIRSTKLEDSAMYFCASSGTELYGYTFGSGTRLTVV.

The chain joins TRBV28 to TRBJ2-7, with TRBD1 identical over 7 bases. V shed 3 bases and J 0 bases; nucleotides not matched to a gene: 8. The CDR3 loop spans 16 amino acids. Looked up from germline, CDR1 is MDHEN and CDR2 is SYDVKM. The DNA for the CDR3 is TGTGCCAGCAGTTTTGACCAGACAGGGAGCTCCTACGAGCAGTACTTC. This translates into CASSFDQTGSSYEQYF.